This T cell receptor (beta chain) was sequenced for a study of blood T cell repertoires in COVID-19. The assay was immunoSEQ multiplex PCR, and TCRdb's table has in-frame clones only and misses some. The top ten hold around 2% of the sample, which has 250,000 or so clones, roughly 88% seen once. Sequenced sample: peripheral blood. The sequence derives from a man in his forties who had recovered from COVID-19.

DNA of the CDR3: TGTGCCTGGAGCGACCTACCTCAGGGGGCTCGGGAGACCCAGTACTTC. Protein product: CAWSDLPQGARETQYF. The gene calls are TRBV30 and TRBJ2-5; 8 positions match TRBD1. The CDR3 loop spans 16 amino acids. V lost 3 bases to trimming and J lost 5 bases; unmatched junction nucleotides: 14. CDR1 is GTSNPN and CDR2 is SVGIG in the germline V gene (reference sequence).